Each of the 11 T cell receptor beta chains below was sequenced from the same sample in a study of tumor-infiltrating lymphocytes in primary liver carcinoma. The authors made TCR beta cDNA from 450 to 600 ng total RNA with a constant-region primer. Three-round nested multiplex PCR performed with slightly modified ARM-PCR produced the TCR beta libraries. Primers for the first two PCR rounds were TRBV1-TRBV30 forward primers and a C-beta reverse primer (approximately 9 cycles per round). TCRdb used MiXCR to reprocess the multiplex PCR reads, holding one entry per CDR3 protein. The sample includes over 100,000 distinct CDR3 sequences, around two thirds of them seen just once. Extraction of RNA together with DNA used about 17-34 mg of unsorted bulk tissue. The specimen sequenced was tumor-adjacent normal liver tissue. The receptor set was obtained from a woman aged 55-75 years with primary liver carcinoma and hepatitis B virus infection.

In this sample, this clonotype turned up many times. The chain uses TRBV10-3 and TRBJ2-3, with 9 bases identical to TRBD2. Germline V lookup: CDR1 ENHRY, CDR2 SYGVKD. CDR3 length: 16 residues. V shed 4 bases, J shed 3 bases, and the junction held 8 bases outside the gene matches. The CDR3 protein is CAISAPLAGRTDTQYF. CDR3 DNA: TGTGCCATCAGTGCTCCGCTAGCGGGGAGAACAGATACGCAGTATTTT.

Comment on this clonotype: One junction end disagrees with the germline gene, perhaps due to a read error. The chain employs TRBV11-2 and TRBJ2-1; D gene uncertain. CDR1 is SGHAT and CDR2 is FQNNGV in the germline V gene. This CDR3 comprises 13 residues. This chain's CDR3 is CGSSLKCDNEQFF. The CDR3 coding sequence is TGTGGCAGCAGCTTAAAATGTGACAATGAGCAGTTCTTC. Full variable domain (missing parts from reference TRBV11-2 and TRBJ2-1): EAGVAQSPRYKIIEKRQSVAFWCNPISGHATLYWYQQILGQGPKLLIQFQNNGVVDDSQLPKDRFSAERLKGVDSTLKIQPAKLEDSAVYLCGSSLKCDNEQFFGPGTRLTVL.

As for this clonotype: A read error may account for a junction end that differs from germline. V is TRBV7-8 and J is TRBJ2-1; 11 bases align to TRBD2. The CDR3 is 14 residues long. Germline-derived CDR1 and CDR2 are SGHVS and FQNEAQ. CDR3 amino acids: CATSLSSGRSEHFF. The CDR3 region has the DNA TGTGCCACCAGCTTATCTAGCGGGAGGTCTGAGCACTTCTTC.

J is TRBJ2-7 and V is TRBV29-1; possibly TRBD1 for D (5 bases). The germline V and J ends were trimmed by 5 bases and 4 bases, with 12 bases remaining between them. Per the germline V gene, CDR1 is SQVTM and CDR2 is ANQGSEA. This CDR3 contains 12 residues. CDR3 in DNA: TGCAGCGTTTCGGACACTATGTACGAGCAGTACTTC. Translated: CSVSDTMYEQYF.

This clonotype was found many times. V and J are TRBV7-9 and TRBJ1-2; tentative D call: TRBD1 (6 bases). Deletions cut 5 bases from V and 0 bases from J, with 16 bases between. Per the germline V gene, CDR1 is SEHNR and CDR2 is FQNEAQ (reference sequence). The CDR3 spans 16 residues. CDR3 in amino acids: CASSPVGGRANYGYTF. The CDR3 DNA follows: TGTGCCAGCAGCCCGGTGGGGGGCCGAGCTAACTATGGCTACACCTTC.

Comments on this clonotype: Germline is not matched at one junction end, which may reflect a read error. V usage is TRBV14 and J usage is TRBJ2-1, with D possibly being TRBD2 (6 bases). This CDR3 has 16 residues. Germline assignment: CDR1 SGHDN and CDR2 FVKESK. The CDR3 is CASNQDRERTRKPQFF. The DNA for the CDR3 is TGTGCCAGCAACCAAGATCGGGAGCGAACTCGAAAACCCCAGTTCTTC. Supplemented by reference TRBV14 and TRBJ2-1, the full variable domain reads EAGVTQFPSHSVIEKGQTVTLRCDPISGHDNLYWYRRVMGKEIKFLLHFVKESKQDESGMPNNRFLAERTGGTYSTLKVQPAELEDSGVYFCASNQDRERTRKPQFFGPGTRLTVL.

Comment on this clonotype: A much larger clone sits a single nucleotide away, making a read error possible. The chain joins TRBV29-1 to TRBJ2-3; a weak D match, TRBD1 (6 bases). Germline V gives CDR1 SQVTM, CDR2 ANQGSEA. Trimming took off 4 bases at V and 1 base at J, with 9 bases between the two ends. The CDR3 consists of 13 residues. CDR3 bases: TGCAGCGTTGGTGAGGGGGGCACAGATACGCAGTATTTT. This translates into CSVGEGGTDTQYF.

A word on this clonotype: One end of the junction fails to match germline, which may point to a read error. The genes are TRBV11-2 and TRBJ2-3; TRBD2 is a possible D gene (5 bases). This CDR3 comprises 13 residues. Germline lookup yields CDR1 SGHAT and CDR2 FQNNGV. CDR3 coding DNA: TGTGCCAGCTGCTTGGATCGAGGGGATACGCAGTATTTT. Translated: CASCLDRGDTQYF.

As concerns this clonotype: Given the absence of the conserved phenylalanine or tryptophan at the CDR3 end, a read error is likely. The V call is TRBV29-1, the J call TRBJ2-2; the D call may be TRBD1 or TRBD2 (5 bases each). Trimming removed 1 base from V and 4 bases from J, with 13 bases in between. Germline values: CDR1 SQVTM, CDR2 ANQGSEA. The CDR3 length is 15 residues. The CDR3 DNA follows: TGCAGCGTTGAAGGGGGACCCGGTTGCACCGGGGAGCTGTTTCTT. The encoded protein is CSVEGGPGCTGELFL.

With regard to this clonotype: Germline and junction disagree at one end, which may indicate a read error. V usage is TRBV4-2 and J usage is TRBJ1-6, with D possibly being TRBD1 (5 bases). CDR1 and CDR2 (germline): LGHNA, YNFKEQ. The CDR3 is 12 amino acids. CDR3 region: CASNYRNSPLHF. In DNA, the CDR3 is TGTGCCAGCAATTACAGGAATTCACCACTCCACTTT.

On this clonotype itself: One end of the junction does not line up with germline, which may come from a read error. V usage is TRBV12-3 or TRBV12-4 and J usage is TRBJ2-1, with TRBD2 identical over 7 bases. The CDR3 extends over 15 amino acids. The CDR3 reads CASSPVTGGGNERFF. For the CDR3, the DNA is TGTGCCAGCAGTCCCGTAACGGGAGGTGGCAATGAGCGGTTCTTT.